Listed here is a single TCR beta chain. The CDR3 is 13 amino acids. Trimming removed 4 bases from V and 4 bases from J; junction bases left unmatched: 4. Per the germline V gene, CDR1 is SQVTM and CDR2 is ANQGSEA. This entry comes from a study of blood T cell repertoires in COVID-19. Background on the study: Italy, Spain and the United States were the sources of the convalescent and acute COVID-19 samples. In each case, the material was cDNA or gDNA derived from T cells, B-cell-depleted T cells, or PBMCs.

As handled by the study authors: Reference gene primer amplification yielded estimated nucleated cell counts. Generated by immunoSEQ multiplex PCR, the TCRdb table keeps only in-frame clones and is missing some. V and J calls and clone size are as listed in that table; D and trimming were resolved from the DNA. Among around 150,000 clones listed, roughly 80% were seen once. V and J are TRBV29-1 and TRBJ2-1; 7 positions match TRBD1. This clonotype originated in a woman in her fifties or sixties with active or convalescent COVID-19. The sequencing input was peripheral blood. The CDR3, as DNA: TGCAGCGTTGGGCAGGGGGTATACAATGAGCAGTTCTTC. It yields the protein CSVGQGVYNEQFF.